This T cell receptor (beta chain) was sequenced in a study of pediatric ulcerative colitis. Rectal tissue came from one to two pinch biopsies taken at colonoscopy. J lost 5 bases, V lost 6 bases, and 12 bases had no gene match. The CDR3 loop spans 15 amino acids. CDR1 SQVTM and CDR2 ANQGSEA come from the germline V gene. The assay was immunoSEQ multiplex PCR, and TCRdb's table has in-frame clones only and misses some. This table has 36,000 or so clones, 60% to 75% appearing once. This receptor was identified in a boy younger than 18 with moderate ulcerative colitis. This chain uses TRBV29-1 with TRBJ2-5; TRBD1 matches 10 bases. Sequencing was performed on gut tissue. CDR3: CSVDKGQGLGETQYF. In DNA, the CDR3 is TGCAGCGTGGATAAGGGACAGGGGTTGGGGGAGACCCAGTACTTC.